Sequencing of this T cell receptor (beta chain) was carried out in a study of shared clonotypes between healthy human individuals. About the research overall: In total, the donors were two women and a few men aged 18 to 49.

General study findings and limits: Estimated clonotype richness was generally higher in naive than memory subsets.

Profiling relied on immunoSEQ multiplex PCR, and the TCRdb table lists in-frame clones only, not all of them. The sample consists of 2 million to 3 million clones, just over 90% of them appearing once. The germline CDR1 and CDR2 sequences are LNHDA and SQIVND (reference sequence). The CDR3 length is 17 residues. V was pared by 3 bases and J by 3 bases, with 4 bases of the junction left unmatched. Concerning this clone itself: Antigen unknown.

What was sequenced was naive CD4+ T cells sorted from blood. The subset: CD45RA+ positively selected. The rearrangement joins TRBV19 to TRBJ2-3, with TRBD2 matching over 15 bases. The TCR originated in a man between 18 and 29 years old in good health. DNA for the CDR3: TGTGCCAGTAGTATGGTAGGACTAGCGGGAGGGACAGATACGCAGTATTTT. This codes for CASSMVGLAGGTDTQYF.